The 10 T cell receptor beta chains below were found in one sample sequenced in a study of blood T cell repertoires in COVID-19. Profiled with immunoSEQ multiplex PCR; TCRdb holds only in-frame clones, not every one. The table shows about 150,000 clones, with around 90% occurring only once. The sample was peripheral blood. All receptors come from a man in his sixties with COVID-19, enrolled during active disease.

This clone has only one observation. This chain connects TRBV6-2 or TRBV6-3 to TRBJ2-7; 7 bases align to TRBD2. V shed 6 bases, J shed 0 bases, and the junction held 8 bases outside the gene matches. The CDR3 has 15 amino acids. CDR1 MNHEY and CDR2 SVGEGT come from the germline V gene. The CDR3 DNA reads TGTGCCAGCAGCCATGGAGCGGGGAGCTCCTACGAGCAGTACTTC. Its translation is CASSHGAGSSYEQYF.

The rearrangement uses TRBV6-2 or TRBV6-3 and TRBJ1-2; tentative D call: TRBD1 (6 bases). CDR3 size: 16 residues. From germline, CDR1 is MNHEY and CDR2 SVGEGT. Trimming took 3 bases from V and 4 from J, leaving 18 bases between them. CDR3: CASSYGDTGSFYGYTF. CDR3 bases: TGTGCCAGCAGTTATGGGGACACAGGGAGCTTCTATGGCTACACCTTC.

Written as DNA, the CDR3 is TGTGCCAGCAGCCCCCGGGACAGGGAGTACGAGCAGTACTTC. Translation: CASSPRDREYEQYF. The rearrangement joins TRBV7-9 to TRBJ2-7; 9 positions match TRBD1. Trimming cost V 5 bases and J 4 bases; bases outside gene matches: 6. The CDR3 contains 14 residues. CDR1 and CDR2 (germline): SEHNR, FQNEAQ (reference sequence).

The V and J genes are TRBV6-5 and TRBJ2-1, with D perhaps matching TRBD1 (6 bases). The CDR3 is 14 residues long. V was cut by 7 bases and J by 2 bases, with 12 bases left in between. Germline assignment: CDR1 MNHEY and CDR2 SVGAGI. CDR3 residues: CASTPTGAYNEQFF. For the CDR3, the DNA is TGTGCCAGCACCCCGACAGGAGCCTACAATGAGCAGTTCTTC.

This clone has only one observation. The CDR3 nucleotides are TGTGCCAGCAGCCTTCGGACAGGATTTGGGACCCAGTACTTC. Its protein is CASSLRTGFGTQYF. The chain couples TRBV5-5 to TRBJ2-5, with TRBD1 matching 7 bases. Germline V gene lookup returns CDR1 SGHKS and CDR2 YYEKEE (reference sequence). This CDR3 has 14 amino acids. Unmatched junction bases numbered 10, after V lost 4 bases and J lost 7 bases.

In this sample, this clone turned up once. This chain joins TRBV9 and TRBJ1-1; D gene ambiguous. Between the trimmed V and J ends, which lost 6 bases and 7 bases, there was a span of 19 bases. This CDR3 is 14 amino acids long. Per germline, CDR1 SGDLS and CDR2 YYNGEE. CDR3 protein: CASTRPEGFNEAFF. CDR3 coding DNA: TGTGCCAGCACCAGACCTGAGGGATTTAATGAAGCTTTCTTT.

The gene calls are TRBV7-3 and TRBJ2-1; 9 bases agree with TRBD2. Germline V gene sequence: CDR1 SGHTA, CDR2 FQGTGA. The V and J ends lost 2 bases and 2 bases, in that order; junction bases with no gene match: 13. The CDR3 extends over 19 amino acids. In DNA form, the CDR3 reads TGTGCCAGCAGCTTATGGAGTGGTCCTAGCGGGATGACCTACAATGAGCAGTTCTTC. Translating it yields CASSLWSGPSGMTYNEQFF.

CDR3 protein: CAWRPFRDSFQETQYF. In nucleotides, the CDR3 is TGTGCCTGGAGACCATTCCGGGACTCCTTCCAAGAGACCCAGTACTTC. This chain connects TRBV30 to TRBJ2-5; maybe TRBD2 (6 bases). The germline gives CDR1 GTSNPN, CDR2 SVGIG (reference sequence). This CDR3 comprises 16 residues. V was clipped by 3 bases and J by 1 base, with 18 bases between them.

The CDR3 sequence: CASSLPLDSLNSPLHF. Written as DNA, the CDR3 is TGTGCCAGCAGCTTGCCTCTGGACTCGTTAAATTCACCCCTCCACTTT. This chain uses TRBV5-5 with TRBJ1-6, with unresolved D. The CDR3 covers 16 residues. V lost 1 base to trimming and J lost 7 bases, with 15 bases between them. CDR1 and CDR2 from the germline V gene are SGHKS and YYEKEE (reference sequence).

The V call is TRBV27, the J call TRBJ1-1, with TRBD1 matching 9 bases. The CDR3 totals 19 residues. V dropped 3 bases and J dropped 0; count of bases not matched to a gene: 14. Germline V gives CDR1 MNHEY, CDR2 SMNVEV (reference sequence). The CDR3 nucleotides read TGTGCCAGCAGTTTCGGGCCGGGACAGGGATTGGGGGTGAACACTGAAGCTTTCTTT. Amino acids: CASSFGPGQGLGVNTEAFF.